Listed below are T cell receptor beta chains from one sample, sequenced in a study of shared clonotypes between healthy human individuals. Sequenced by immunoSEQ multiplex PCR; TCRdb stores in-frame clones only, minus some. The data contain around 2.1 million clones, approximately 94% of them singletons. Source material: naive CD8+ T cells from PBMCs. Receptor source: a man between 18 and 29 years old in good health. Some clones in this sample may be carry-over from other donors' samples. CDR3s include the opening cysteine and the closing phenylalanine or tryptophan. The D gene is left open where the match is weak. A row's size may be missing; if present it is once, few, many or a size class.

abundance	v_gene	j_gene	d_gene	CDR3nt	CDR3aa
.	TRBV20-1	TRBJ2-3	.	TGCAGTGCCTCCATATGGGATACGCAGTATTTT	CSASIWDTQYF
.	TRBV7-3	TRBJ2-7	TRBD2	TGTGCCAGCAGCTTAAGTCCGGGGGGCTACGAGCAGTACTTC	CASSLSPGGYEQYF
.	TRBV7-2	TRBJ1-2	.	TGTGCCAGCAGCTTAGCTGTCACGGGTTATGGCTACACCTTC	CASSLAVTGYGYTF
.	TRBV10-3	TRBJ2-7	.	TGTGCCATCAGATCGGACAGCTCCTACGAGCAGTACTTC	CAIRSDSSYEQYF
.	TRBV9	TRBJ2-3	.	TGTGCCAGCAGCGTTCATGGGGGCACAGATACGCAGTATTTT	CASSVHGGTDTQYF
once	TRBV27	TRBJ2-7	.	TGTGCCAGCAGTCGTTTACGTACCCCACACGAGCAGTACTTC	CASSRLRTPHEQYF
once	TRBV7-9	TRBJ2-7	TRBD2	TGTGCCAGCAGCTTAGGAGTAGCGGGGCCCTACGAGCAGTACTTC	CASSLGVAGPYEQYF
.	TRBV5-1	TRBJ1-1	TRBD1	TGCGCCAGCAGCTTAACCGGGACAGGGATTTCAATTAGCACTGAAGCTTTCTTT	CASSLTGTGISISTEAFF
.	TRBV28	TRBJ2-4	.	TGTGCCAGCAGTTTGACCCAGAGGGCGAAAAACATTCAGTACTTC	CASSLTQRAKNIQYF
.	TRBV7-8	TRBJ1-1	.	TGTGCCAGCAGCCGAACGAGAGGGGCGAACACTGAAGCTTTCTTT	CASSRTRGANTEAFF
once	TRBV5-1	TRBJ1-2	TRBD1	TGCGCCAGCAGCGGATTACCCGGGACAGAATATGGCTACACCTTC	CASSGLPGTEYGYTF
.	TRBV27	TRBJ2-3	.	TGTGCCAGCAGTTGGCGGGACGGTCCTTCCACAGATACGCAGTATTTT	CASSWRDGPSTDTQYF
.	TRBV19	TRBJ1-5	TRBD1	TGTGCCAGTAGTGACAGGGGCTACAATCAGCCCCAGCATTTT	CASSDRGYNQPQHF
.	TRBV15	TRBJ2-1	TRBD2	TGTGCCACCAGCAGAGAAGTGGGGGACTACCTATACAATGAGCAGTTCTTC	CATSREVGDYLYNEQFF
once	TRBV7-9	TRBJ1-4	TRBD1	TGTGCCAGCACTTTTCGGGCGCAGACAGGGGGCGGGGAAAAACTGTTTTTT	CASTFRAQTGGGEKLFF
.	TRBV15	TRBJ1-5	.	TGTGCCACCAGCCGACGGGACTTAGGGCCCCAGCATTTT	CATSRRDLGPQHF
.	TRBV27	TRBJ1-1	.	TGTGCCAGCAGTTTCGGGGCCATGAACACTGAAGCTTTCTTT	CASSFGAMNTEAFF
.	TRBV15	TRBJ2-7	TRBD2	TGTGCCACCAGTAGTAGCAGAGCACCGGGAGGGGAGCAGTACTTC	CATSSSRAPGGEQYF
.	TRBV18	TRBJ2-7	TRBD2	TGTGCCAGCTCACCACTAGCGGGGCCCTCCTACGAGCAGTACTTC	CASSPLAGPSYEQYF
.	TRBV27	TRBJ1-2	.	TGTGCCAGCAGCTTGGGCCGGGGGATCTATGGCTACACCTTC	CASSLGRGIYGYTF
.	TRBV27	TRBJ2-3	.	TGTGCCAGCAGGTCCACCTTCACAGATACGCAGTATTTT	CASRSTFTDTQYF
.	TRBV9	TRBJ2-7	.	TGTGCCAGCAGCCTACCGGGCGAGCAGTACTTC	CASSLPGEQYF
.	TRBV2	TRBJ2-5	.	TGTGCCAGCAGGCCTACAGGGAAGCAAGAGACCCAGTACTTC	CASRPTGKQETQYF
.	TRBV2	TRBJ2-3	.	TGTGCCAATCACCAGGGGACAGATACGCAGTATTTT	CANHQGTDTQYF
.	TRBV19	TRBJ2-7	.	TGTGCCAGTAGTATAACGACCGGCAGGGGCGGAATACCAACCTCTCGCGAGCAGTACTTC	CASSITTGRGGIPTSREQYF
few	TRBV6-5	TRBJ2-1	TRBD2	TGTGCCAGCAGTCCGACTAGCGGGAACTACAATGAGCAGTTCTTC	CASSPTSGNYNEQFF
once	TRBV10-3	TRBJ2-7	TRBD2	TGTGCCATCAGTGTAGCTAGCGGGAGCGAGCAGTACTTC	CAISVASGSEQYF
.	TRBV7-9	TRBJ1-1	.	TGTGCCAGCAGCTCCTGGGACTGGCGGAACACTGAAGCTTTCTTT	CASSSWDWRNTEAFF
.	TRBV6-5	TRBJ2-7	TRBD2	TGTGCCAGCAGTTTTCTTGGGGCCCGGGGGGAGTCCGCGTACTTC	CASSFLGARGESAYF
.	TRBV5-6	TRBJ2-7	.	TGTGCCAGCAGCCGGGGAGGAGACGAGCAGTACTTC	CASSRGGDEQYF
.	TRBV27	TRBJ2-3	TRBD2	TGTGCCAGCAGTTTGGGGACTAGCAACACAGATACGCAGTATTTT	CASSLGTSNTDTQYF
.	TRBV6-5	TRBJ2-7	.	TGTGCCAGCGGGGAGCAGTACTTC	CASGEQYF
.	TRBV20-1	TRBJ1-2	.	TGCGGACCTGGGGGTGGCTACACCTTC	CGPGGGYTF
once	TRBV7-9	TRBJ2-1	TRBD1	TGTGCCAGCAGCTCGGGACAGGGGTACAATGAGCAGTTCTTC	CASSSGQGYNEQFF
.	TRBV27	TRBJ1-1	.	TGTGCCAGCCTTAAGGACCTGACGAACACTGAAGCTTTCTTT	CASLKDLTNTEAFF
.	TRBV6-6	TRBJ1-2	.	TGTGCCAGCACCTACGGGGTGGCCTACGAATATGGCTACACCTTC	CASTYGVAYEYGYTF
.	TRBV6-6	TRBJ1-5	.	TGTGCCAGCAGTTACGAGGTGACCTCCAATCAGCCCCAGCATTTT	CASSYEVTSNQPQHF
.	TRBV28	TRBJ1-2	.	TGTGCCAGCAGTTTACAGGGATCCGACTATGGCTACACCTTC	CASSLQGSDYGYTF
.	TRBV14	TRBJ2-1	TRBD2	TGTGCCAGCAGCCTACTAGCGACCATTTCCTACAATGAGCAGTTCTTC	CASSLLATISYNEQFF
.	TRBV28	TRBJ2-7	TRBD2	TGTGCCAGCAGTTTATGCCGACGGCTAGCGGTAGGGTGCGAGCAGTACTTC	CASSLCRRLAVGCEQYF
.	TRBV7-8	TRBJ2-1	.	TGTGCCAGCAGCCTAGGCTTCGATGAGCAGTTCTTC	CASSLGFDEQFF
.	TRBV29-1	TRBJ2-3	.	TGCAGCGTTTCGGGGACTAGCACAGATACGCAGTATTTT	CSVSGTSTDTQYF
once	TRBV7-2	TRBJ2-7	TRBD2	TGTGCCAGCAGCCACGGACTAGCGGGATCCCACGAGCAGTACTTC	CASSHGLAGSHEQYF
.	TRBV9	TRBJ2-3	.	TGTGCCAGCAGCGTAGAGTTTAGGGTCTCGTCCACAGATACGCAGTATTTT	CASSVEFRVSSTDTQYF
.	TRBV28	TRBJ2-7	.	TGTGCCAGCAGTTTACCCCCCGCCAGCCTCTCCTACGAGCAGTACTTC	CASSLPPASLSYEQYF
.	TRBV28	TRBJ1-1	.	TGTGCCAGCAGTCCAATCGAAGGGGGGGCGAAGGTTGAAGCTTTCTTT	CASSPIEGGAKVEAFF
.	TRBV27	TRBJ2-3	.	TGTGCCAGCAAGCGGGTGGACACAGATACGCAGTATTTT	CASKRVDTDTQYF
.	TRBV21-1	TRBJ2-7	.	TGTGCCAGCAGCAAAGCTATTGACGGACCCGGGGGCACCTACGAGCAGTACTTC	CASSKAIDGPGGTYEQYF
.	TRBV5-1	TRBJ1-1	.	TGCGCCAGCAGCTGGAAGGCAGGTGAAGCTTTCTTT	CASSWKAGEAFF
.	TRBV4-3	TRBJ2-7	TRBD2	TGCGCCAGCAGCCAAGATGAGGGAGGGGCCGAGCAGTACTTC	CASSQDEGGAEQYF
.	TRBV7-9	TRBJ2-1	.	TGTGCCAGCAGCTTATCAGGACCGTACAATGAGCAGTTCTTC	CASSLSGPYNEQFF
.	TRBV5-1	TRBJ2-1	TRBD2	TGCGCCAGCAGCTTGGCCGGGGGGGCTGCCTACAATGAGCAGTTCTTC	CASSLAGGAAYNEQFF
once	TRBV5-4	TRBJ2-7	.	TGTGCCAGCAGCATTAGCGGAGAGAACTACGAGCAGTACTTC	CASSISGENYEQYF
.	TRBV2	TRBJ1-5	.	TGTGCCAGCAGACTGACAGGCATATATCAGCCCCAGCATTTT	CASRLTGIYQPQHF
.	TRBV5-1	TRBJ2-7	TRBD2	TGCGCCAGCAGTTGGCTAGCGGACTCCTACGAGCAGTACTTC	CASSWLADSYEQYF